This T cell receptor beta chain stems from a study of OX40 agonist ivuxolimab in advanced cancers. Here immunoSEQ multiplex PCR was the method, and the copy in TCRdb shows in-frame clones only, minus some. The sample records 77,000 or so clones, roughly 85% being singletons. No patient had autoimmune disease or received systemic immunosuppression. Blood was sampled at baseline, cycle 4 day 1, and cycle 7 day 1. Trimming removed 4 bases from V and 5 bases from J; junction bases left unmatched: 11. The germline CDR1 and CDR2 sequences are SGDLS and YYNGEE. This CDR3 comprises 16 residues. This chain connects TRBV9 to TRBJ1-4, with 7 nucleotides matching TRBD1. The receptor comes from an adult with an advanced solid tumor such as melanoma, head and neck, liver or kidney cancer. This material consisted of CD4+ or CD8+ T cells sorted from blood, taken in a trial of the OX40 agonist ivuxolimab. Here the CDR3 reads CASSPQLGQPNEKLFF. The CDR3 DNA reads as TGTGCCAGCAGCCCCCAGTTGGGACAGCCGAATGAAAAACTGTTTTTT.